The following is a T cell receptor (beta chain) sequence with its context. Its antigen is not known. V gave up 0 bases and J gave up 4 bases, with 12 bases separating them. The CDR3 totals 14 residues. Germline V CDR1 and CDR2: SQVTM, ANQGSEA. The sample comes from a study of Graves' ophthalmopathy and Graves' hyperthyroidism. At the level of the study: Being free of ophthalmopathy for 18 months of follow-up defined stable hyperthyroidism. Study-wide points: Classification of ophthalmopathy versus stable hyperthyroidism by a 13-signature model yielded around 88% sensitivity and just over 80% specificity.

Only newly diagnosed hyperthyroidism patients aged 18 to 65, with under 2 months' duration, were enrolled. The authors diagnosed from clinical symptoms, serum thyroxine, TRAb, thyroid ultrasound and orbital computed tomography. Amplified TCR beta CDR3 regions were obtained using RNA transcripts as template. HTBI-primed first-round RT-PCR preceded second-round multiplex PCR. TCRdb re-analysed the multiplex PCR reads in MiXCR, keeping a single row per CDR3 protein. Among around 520,000 distinct CDR3 sequences, under 40% were seen once, and the ten largest hold approximately 4.1%. This TCR came from an adult man with Graves' hyperthyroidism. Material: peripheral blood or thyroid tissue (not recorded which). The rearrangement joins TRBV29-1 to TRBJ2-5, with D unresolved. This CDR3 reads CSVEDLTRRETQYF. In nucleotides, the CDR3 is TGCAGCGTTGAAGACTTGACAAGACGAGAGACCCAGTACTTC.